This T cell receptor (beta chain) is from a study of blood T cell repertoires in COVID-19 (TCRdb year 2020). Regarding the complete study: Samples covering the acute and convalescent phases of COVID-19 were provided by collaborators in the United States, Italy and Spain. The prospective study material was composed of cDNA or gDNA derived from T cells, B-cell-depleted T cells, or PBMCs. Deeply sampled blood TCRbeta repertoires from subjects exposed to, actively infected with, or recovered from COVID-19 were included in the dataset. A freely available public database, intended as a resource for researchers studying the immune response to SARS-CoV-2, is where the repertoires were released. The samples were drawn from the first 160 participants of the ongoing ImmuneRACE study and from 950 to 1,500 subjects provided by 6 global collaborators. Nearly every sample came with metadata listing a de-identified subject ID, COVID-19 status, age in years and sex. Where HLA class I and class II types were available, the types were taken from metadata supplied by the sample provider, not from assay-based typing.

Germline trimming: 5 bases from V, 11 bases from J; junction bases outside gene matches: 3. From the cysteine through the phenylalanine, the CDR3 covers 12 amino acids. Only the CDR3 DNA stays, 36 bases, in frame from base 1. TCRbeta CDR3 regions were amplified from genomic DNA using the immunoSEQ Assay, a bias-controlled multiplex PCR. The authors processed their data as follows. The number of nucleated cells in each sample was estimated from the amplification of reference gene primers within the assay. To quantify the absolute abundance of each unique TCRbeta CDR3 rearrangement, sequence reads were collapsed and filtered. For each sample, productive Simpson clonality was calculated as the square root of Simpson's diversity index across productive rearrangements. Not all clones reach the TCRdb copy of this immuneACCESS table, which keeps in-frame sequences only. Checked studies attribute under half of the gap to unresolved V genes and leave the rest unexplained. V and J calls and clone size are copied from that table; D and trimming were computed from the DNA. The sample profile shows some 300,000 clones; about 88% of them were found once. The ten largest account for roughly 1% of the sample.

To note about this clone: Which antigen it targets is not known. No base quality information exists; no much larger clone differs at one position.

Participants in the prospective study were enrolled through a virtual design, were aged roughly 18 to 100 years, and lived in 20 to 30 United States geographic areas. In the prospective study, participants were assigned to cohorts based on the clinical history participants reported in a screening survey and a study questionnaire. For ImmuneRACE Cohort 3, a participant was defined as recovered based on two consecutive negative NP/OP PCR tests, clearance by a healthcare professional, or resolution of symptoms. In the prospective study, mobile phlebotomists collected whole blood, serum and a nasopharyngeal or oropharyngeal swab from each participant. Prospective study participants could optionally give additional blood draws and questionnaires over an approximately 2-month period. Before DNA extraction, prospective study blood samples were shipped either frozen or at room temperature. General study outcomes and caveats: How much clinical and demographic metadata was included differed by source and by participant, and the metadata was provided uncurated.

Sequencing was done on a sample of PBMCs or T cells enriched from blood (not recorded which). The sequence joins TRBV12-3 or TRBV12-4 to TRBJ1-6; TRBD1 lines up with 7 middle nucleotides. This clonotype was obtained from a woman in her twenties or thirties who had recovered from COVID-19. For the CDR3, the sequence is CASSQGVPPLHF. In nucleotide form, the sequence is TGTGCCAGCAGTCAGGGGGTTCCACCCCTCCACTTT.